Described below is a single TCR beta chain sequence and its context. This record comes from a study of blood T cells in healthy people across ages. About 10 milliliters of peripheral blood were drawn from each donor into EDTA-treated tubes. Isolation per sample recovered at least 7 million PBMCs. The extraction recovered at least 5 micrograms of total RNA per sample. A second PCR, run for about 7 to 11 cycles, used a sample-barcoded 5' primer plus a J-beta primer mix. A single record per CDR3 protein comes from TCRdb applying MiXCR to the 5' RACE reads. The table has 2 million or so distinct CDR3 sequences, roughly 49% seen once; the top ten hold less than 2.5%. What was sequenced was blood. This clonotype was obtained from a woman between 35 and 50 years old in good health.

CDR3 coding DNA: TGTGCCAGCAGTGAAGGGGACAGGGCTCCCCTCCACTTT. It encodes CASSEGDRAPLHF. The V call is TRBV25-1, the J call TRBJ1-6, with 9 bases aligning to TRBD1. Losses at the gene ends were 2 bases for V and 13 bases for J; bases not matched to a gene: 3. CDR1 MGHDK and CDR2 SYGVNS come from the germline V gene. CDR3 length: 13 amino acids.